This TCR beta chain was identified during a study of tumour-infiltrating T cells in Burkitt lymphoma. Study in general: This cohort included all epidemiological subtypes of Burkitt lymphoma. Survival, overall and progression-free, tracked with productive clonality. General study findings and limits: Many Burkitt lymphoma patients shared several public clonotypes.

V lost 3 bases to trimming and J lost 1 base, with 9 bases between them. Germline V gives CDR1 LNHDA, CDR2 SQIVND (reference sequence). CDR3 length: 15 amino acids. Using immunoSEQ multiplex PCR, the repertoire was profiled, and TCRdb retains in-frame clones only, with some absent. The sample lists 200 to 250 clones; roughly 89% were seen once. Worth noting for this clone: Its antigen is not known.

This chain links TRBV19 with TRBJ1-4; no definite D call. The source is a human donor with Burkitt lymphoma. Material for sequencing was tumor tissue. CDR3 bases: TGTGCCAGTAGTATGGAGGACGTAACTAATGAAAAACTGTTTTTT. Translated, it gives CASSMEDVTNEKLFF. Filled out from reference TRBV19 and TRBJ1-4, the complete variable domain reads DGGITQSPKYLFRKEGQNVTLSCEQNLNHDAMYWYRQDPGQGLRLIYYSQIVNDFQKGDIAEGYSVSREKKESFPLTVTSAQKNPTAFYLCASSMEDVTNEKLFFGSGTQLSVL.